This passage covers 25 T cell receptor beta chains from one sample sequenced in a study of monozygotic twins with cystic fibrosis. Produced via immunoSEQ multiplex PCR; TCRdb's table is partial and in-frame only. Of about 29,000 clones in the sample, just under 85% were seen once. The sequenced material came from blood. These receptors all come from a girl between 2 and 10 years old with cystic fibrosis.

V is TRBV7-9 and J is TRBJ1-3, with 9 bases that match TRBD1. CDR1 and CDR2 (germline): SEHNR, FQNEAQ (reference sequence). After removal of 4 bases from V and 0 bases from J, the junction contained 13 bases not matched to a gene. CDR3 length: 19 residues. For the CDR3, the DNA is TGTGCCAGCAGCTCTCGGGAAAGATACAGGGGGCCCTCTGGAAACACCATATATTTT. Protein sequence: CASSSRERYRGPSGNTIYF.

The CDR3 reads CASSKTGPETQYF. For the CDR3, the DNA is TGTGCCAGCTCGAAAACAGGGCCAGAGACCCAGTACTTC. This rearrangement joins TRBV18 to TRBJ2-5; weak D call: TRBD1 (6 bases). The germline gives CDR1 KGHSH, CDR2 LQKENI. This CDR3 has 13 residues. V was shortened by 6 bases and J by 4 bases, with 12 bases between the two germline ends. The full variable domain, in which reference TRBV18 and TRBJ2-5 provide the parts outside the CDR3, is NAGVMQNPRHLVRRRGQEARLRCSPMKGHSHVYWYRQLPEEGLKFMVYLQKENIIDESGMPKERFSAEFPKEGPSILRIQQVVRGDSAAYFCASSKTGPETQYFGPGTRLLVL.

This chain links TRBV5-1 with TRBJ2-5, with D perhaps TRBD1 or TRBD2 (6 bases each). The CDR3 contains 13 residues. Looked up from germline, CDR1 is SGHRS and CDR2 is YFSETQ. The V gene lost 5 bases and the J gene lost 1 base, with 9 bases spanning the gap. CDR3: CASRGGSQETQYF. CDR3 bases: TGCGCCAGCAGGGGGGGCAGCCAAGAGACCCAGTACTTC.

The chain recombines TRBV7-9 with TRBJ2-6; D unresolved. Germline CDR1 is SEHNR and CDR2 is FQNEAQ (reference sequence). V shed 4 bases and J shed 4 bases, with 14 bases lying between them. There are 16 residues in the CDR3. CDR3 protein: CASSSDVSYGANVLTF. The CDR3 bases are TGTGCCAGCAGCTCGGACGTCTCCTACGGGGCCAACGTCCTGACTTTC.

This chain connects TRBV25-1 to TRBJ1-5; D unclear. The CDR3 contains 12 residues. Per the germline V gene, CDR1 is MGHDK and CDR2 is SYGVNS. V dropped 4 bases and J dropped 2 bases, with 3 bases sitting between them. In nucleotides, the CDR3 is TGTGCCAGCAGTGGCGGCAATCAGCCCCAGCATTTT. Amino acid sequence: CASSGGNQPQHF.

J is TRBJ1-2 and V is TRBV2; no clear D. Trimming removed 2 bases at V and 6 bases at J, with 7 bases between. This CDR3 spans 12 amino acids. In germline, CDR1 is SNHLY, CDR2 FYNNEI. The CDR3 DNA reads TGTGCCAGCAGTGAATCGGGCCATGGCTACACCTTC. Encoded protein: CASSESGHGYTF.

The genes are TRBV19 and TRBJ1-5; 8 bases are shared with TRBD1. CDR1 is LNHDA, CDR2 SQIVND, per germline (reference sequence). This CDR3 is 16 amino acids long. V gave up 9 bases and J gave up 5 bases; unmatched junction bases: 15. The CDR3 DNA sequence: TGTGCCAGCAAGTCAGTTCAGACAGGGGTTGATCAGCCCCAGCATTTT. It encodes CASKSVQTGVDQPQHF.

J is TRBJ1-2 and V is TRBV27; D not certain. Per the germline V gene, CDR1 is MNHEY and CDR2 is SMNVEV (reference sequence). The V and J ends lost 2 bases and 3 bases respectively, with 7 bases between them. There are 13 residues in the CDR3. As DNA, the CDR3 is TGTGCCAGCAGTTTAGGAACAGACTATGGCTACACCTTC. Amino acids: CASSLGTDYGYTF.

The gene calls are TRBV4-1 and TRBJ2-1, with TRBD2 as a possible D gene (5 bases). V was shortened by 0 bases and J by 8 bases, with 17 bases between the two germline ends. Germline CDR1 is MGHRA and CDR2 is YSYEKL. There are 16 residues in the CDR3. In nucleotides, the CDR3 is TGCGCCAGCAGCCAAGAGGGCGGACTTCTCCGGGATGAGCAGTTCTTC. This gives the protein CASSQEGGLLRDEQFF.

For the CDR3, the DNA is TGTGCCTGGAAAAAGGCGGTCTTGGATACGCAGTATTTT. As protein: CAWKKAVLDTQYF. The chain employs TRBV30 and TRBJ2-3; D is ambiguous. Trimming left V 4 bases short and J 6 bases short, with 14 bases between. Per germline, CDR1 GTSNPN and CDR2 SVGIG (reference sequence). CDR3 length: 13 residues. Filled out from reference TRBV30 and TRBJ2-3, the complete variable domain reads SQTIHQWPATLVQPVGSPLSLECTVEGTSNPNLYWYRQAAGRGLQLLFYSVGIGQISSEVPQNLSASRPQDRQFILSSKKLLLSDSGFYLCAWKKAVLDTQYFGPGTRLTVL.

The gene calls are TRBV5-1 and TRBJ1-1; TRBD1 is a possible D gene (6 bases). Per germline, CDR1 SGHRS and CDR2 YFSETQ. The CDR3 totals 17 residues. Trimming took 0 bases from V and 0 from J, leaving 15 bases between them. The chain's CDR3 is CASSLGIRGTMNTEAFF. The CDR3 coding sequence is TGCGCCAGCAGCTTGGGTATCAGGGGAACCATGAACACTGAAGCTTTCTTT.

The J gene is TRBJ1-5, the V gene TRBV30, with D tentatively TRBD1 (6 bases). Germline CDR1 and CDR2: GTSNPN and SVGIG (reference sequence). Trimming took off 5 bases at V and 0 bases at J, with 14 bases between the two ends. There are 15 residues in the CDR3. The CDR3 DNA reads TGTGCCTGGGGGGCCGGGGGCGTTAGCAATCAGCCCCAGCATTTT. The encoded protein is CAWGAGGVSNQPQHF.

CDR3 residues: CASSLASGRIYNEQFF. CDR3 nucleotides: TGTGCCAGCAGCTTGGCTAGCGGGAGGATTTACAATGAGCAGTTCTTC. The V call is TRBV5-4, the J call TRBJ2-1; 11 positions agree with TRBD2. The CDR3 loop spans 16 amino acids. Trimming removed 0 bases from V and 4 bases from J; junction bases left unmatched: 3. Germline CDR1 reads SGHNT; CDR2 reads YYREEE (reference sequence).

The rearrangement uses TRBV30 and TRBJ2-1, with D perhaps TRBD2 (5 bases). The germline V gene encodes CDR1 GTSNPN and CDR2 SVGIG (reference sequence). V shed 0 bases and J shed 4 bases, with 13 bases lying between them. The CDR3 is made up of 15 amino acids. CDR3 amino acids: CAWSVGRVQYNEQFF. The CDR3 DNA follows: TGTGCCTGGAGTGTAGGGCGGGTGCAGTACAATGAGCAGTTCTTC.

Worth noting for this clone: One end of the junction fails to match germline, which may point to a read error. The V gene is TRBV10-3, the J gene TRBJ2-7; 12 nucleotides line up with TRBD1. CDR1 is ENHRY and CDR2 is SYGVKD in the germline V gene. CDR3 size: 16 residues. The CDR3 reads CASSGLPGQGAQEQYF. The CDR3 DNA reads TGTGCCAGCAGTGGCCTACCGGGACAGGGGGCGCAGGAGCAGTACTTC.

V gene TRBV2 combines with J gene TRBJ2-1, with a possible D match to TRBD2 (6 bases). V was pared by 4 bases and J by 3 bases, with 10 bases between. Germline V gene lookup returns CDR1 SNHLY and CDR2 FYNNEI. CDR3 size: 14 residues. The CDR3 region is CASSVEGGYNEQFF. The CDR3 DNA reads as TGTGCCAGCAGTGTTGAGGGAGGCTACAATGAGCAGTTCTTC.

The rearrangement uses TRBV9 and TRBJ1-4; D is unresolved. V lost 2 bases and J lost 12, with 11 bases in between. Germline values: CDR1 SGDLS, CDR2 YYNGEE. The CDR3 has 12 residues. The CDR3 here is CASSVVNGELFF. The CDR3 coding sequence is TGTGCCAGCAGCGTCGTCAACGGGGAACTGTTTTTT.

This clone has just one count. The chain has TRBV7-9 and TRBJ2-5, with 12 bases fitting TRBD2. Trimming took 5 bases from V and 1 from J; bases not matched to a gene: 11. The CDR3 has 18 residues. Germline V CDR1 and CDR2: SEHNR, FQNEAQ (reference sequence). The CDR3 is CASSIRRTSGTLQETQYF. CDR3 nucleotides: TGTGCCAGCAGCATCCGGAGGACTAGCGGGACCCTCCAAGAGACCCAGTACTTC. The whole variable domain, filled in from reference TRBV7-9 and TRBJ2-5, reads DTGVSQNPRHKITKRGQNVTFRCDPISEHNRLYWYRQTLGQGPEFLTYFQNEAQLEKSRLLSDRFSAERPKGSFSTLEIQRTEQGDSAMYLCASSIRRTSGTLQETQYFGPGTRLLVL.

The genes are TRBV19 and TRBJ2-7; D perhaps matches TRBD2 (6 bases). The CDR3 contains 13 residues. CDR1 LNHDA and CDR2 SQIVND come from the germline V gene (reference sequence). The ends were cut back, 9 bases at V and 6 bases at J, with 18 bases in the middle. The CDR3 sequence is CASSIDTGVEQYF. CDR3 DNA sequence: TGTGCCAGCAGCATTGATACGGGAGTCGAGCAGTACTTC.

This clone was detected only once. V usage is TRBV6-5 and J usage is TRBJ2-2, with a weak D call TRBD2 (5 bases). This CDR3 has 15 amino acids. Deletions cut 6 bases from V and 3 bases from J, with 14 bases between. Germline assignment: CDR1 MNHEY and CDR2 SVGAGI. This CDR3 reads CASRAVGRDTGELFF. The CDR3 DNA follows: TGTGCCAGCAGGGCCGTTGGGAGAGACACCGGGGAGCTGTTTTTT.

CDR3 in DNA: TGCAGCGGCTCACGATGGGGGCAGAATGAAGCTTTCTTT. Translation: CSGSRWGQNEAFF. The V call is TRBV29-1, the J call TRBJ1-1, with D possibly TRBD1 on 6 matching bases. V lost 7 bases, J lost 7 bases, and 19 bases lay in between. The CDR3 is 13 residues long. Germline assignment: CDR1 SQVTM and CDR2 ANQGSEA.

For this clone: Compared with germline, one end of the junction differs, possibly owing to a read error. The rearrangement uses TRBV30 and TRBJ1-2, with 7 positions matching TRBD1. The length of the CDR3 is 12 residues. The germline V gene has CDR1 GTSNPN and CDR2 SVGIG (reference sequence). CDR3 protein: CAWSVQGHFHAF. The CDR3 DNA reads TGTGCCTGGAGTGTACAGGGGCACTTTCACGCCTTC.

The V call is TRBV28, the J call TRBJ2-7; D might be TRBD2 (6 bases). V lost 6 bases and J 7 bases, leaving 19 bases between the germline ends. Germline lookup yields CDR1 MDHEN and CDR2 SYDVKM. The CDR3 has 14 residues. CDR3 protein: CASRTGTWVGEQYF. As DNA, the CDR3 is TGTGCCAGCAGGACCGGGACTTGGGTCGGGGAGCAGTACTTC.

This rearrangement joins TRBV30 to TRBJ1-5, with D uncertain. Germline V gives CDR1 GTSNPN, CDR2 SVGIG (reference sequence). V shed 1 base and J shed 0 bases, with 22 bases lying between them. The CDR3 is made up of 19 amino acids. The CDR3 DNA reads as TGTGCCTGGAGTGCATACCGGGCCAGTGTGAGGGATAGCAATCAGCCCCAGCATTTT. It yields the protein CAWSAYRASVRDSNQPQHF. The full variable domain, in which reference TRBV30 and TRBJ1-5 provide the parts outside the CDR3, is SQTIHQWPATLVQPVGSPLSLECTVEGTSNPNLYWYRQAAGRGLQLLFYSVGIGQISSEVPQNLSASRPQDRQFILSSKKLLLSDSGFYLCAWSAYRASVRDSNQPQHFGDGTRLSIL.

V gene TRBV19 combines with J gene TRBJ2-2; D is possibly TRBD2 (5 bases). Germline-derived CDR1 and CDR2 are LNHDA and SQIVND (reference sequence). Trimming took 10 bases from V and 6 from J, leaving 18 bases between them. CDR3 length equals 14 residues. The CDR3 region has the DNA TGTGCCACAAGGAGACGGGAAATGGCCGGGGAGCTGTTTTTT. It codes for CATRRREMAGELFF.